These T cell receptor beta chains were read from a single sample in a study of cytomegalovirus exposure and HLA in healthy donors. The data were produced by immunoSEQ multiplex PCR, yet TCRdb's version contains in-frame clones alone and is incomplete. The sample contains approximately 180,000 clones, under 90% of which appear only once. The sequencing input was PBMCs. These receptors were taken from a man aged 18-30 years in good health and CMV-seronegative. The conserved cysteine and the conserved F or W are not part of the CDR3 here.

TRBJ2-7 TRBV19 ASTRGFEQY
TRBJ2-1 TRBV4-1 ASSRIAGGYNEQF
TRBJ2-1 TRBV7-3 ASSFGGSSEQF
TRBJ1-3 TRBV27 ASSSRGTGNTIY
TRBJ2-7 TRBV7-2 ASSSRVGGSTAYEQY
TRBJ2-7 TRBV5-4 ASSFPGFGALNEQY
TRBJ1-1 TRBV11-3 ASSFGGRGDTEAF
TRBJ2-5 TRBV5-6 ASRLTEIETQY
TRBJ2-1 TRBV6-4 ASSFGGITVNEQF
TRBJ2-1 TRBV5-4 ASSSLPSSYNEQF
TRBJ1-2 TRBV4-1 ASSPGNYGYT
TRBJ1-2 TRBV27 ASCDGTCANYGYT
TRBJ2-4 TRBV7-9 ASSFYTGDFQY
TRBJ2-7 TRBV27 ASSLSGVSYEQY
TRBJ2-7 TRBV29-1 SVVSGGASYEQY
TRBJ2-7 TRBV6-5 ASSYGGRIHEQY
TRBJ2-1 TRBV5-1 ASNLVLGLAGNEQF
TRBJ1-2 TRBV7-8 ASSLKQGANYGYT
TRBJ2-7 TRBV7-9 ASSSSGVPNEQY
TRBJ2-2 TRBV18 ASSASSGTNTGELF
TRBJ2-1 TRBV18 ASSTPGLGPNEQF
TRBJ2-7 TRBV14 ASSRYQLNEQY
TRBJ2-7 TRBV27 ASSLSWTGAYEQY
TRBJ2-3 TRBV28 ATKVGGYTDTQY
TRBJ1-1 TRBV19 ASKTGITEAF
TRBJ1-6 TRBV7-8 ASSIRGGASNSPLH
TRBJ2-5 TRBV30 AWSPSGFRAQETQY
TRBJ2-1 TRBV12-5 ASGLVLGQGVYNEQF
TRBJ2-7 TRBV2 ASRPPEDSAEQY
TRBJ2-7 TRBV5-6 ASSFLQGVFEQY
TRBJ2-1 TRBV5-6 ASSLLREANHNEQF